The text below deals with one TCR beta chain. There were TCR beta CDR3 regions amplified from RNA transcripts. First-round RT-PCR targeting the TCR CDR3 was performed with the HTBI primer set. TCRdb re-called the multiplex PCR reads with MiXCR, one entry per CDR3 protein. The sample lists some 350,000 distinct CDR3 sequences, 20% to 30% occurring once. This sample was taken from a study of T cells in Graves' hyperthyroidism and ophthalmopathy. The study defined stable Graves' hyperthyroidism as no ophthalmopathy progression within 18 months. Source material for PBMCs was about 10 ml fresh peripheral blood. CDR3 size: 16 residues. From germline, CDR1 is WNHNN and CDR2 SYGVQD (reference sequence). Trimming cost V 2 bases and J 4 bases; bases outside gene matches: 7.

The sequencing input was blood. The source is a man over 45 with Graves' hyperthyroidism. The chain recombines TRBV10-1 with TRBJ1-4, with 7 bases that match TRBD1. CDR3: CASSETDRAFNEKLFF. The CDR3 bases are TGCGCCAGCAGTGAGACCGACAGGGCGTTTAATGAAAAACTGTTTTTT.